The entry below describes one T cell receptor beta chain. The target antigen is unknown. The CDR3 has 17 amino acids. Germline V gene lookup returns CDR1 SGHNT and CDR2 YYREEE (reference sequence). Germline trimming cut 0 bases from V and 1 base from J; bases unmatched to any gene: 7. The PCR contained 60 Vbeta and 13 Jbeta primers. The method was immunoSEQ multiplex PCR; TCRdb's version includes in-frame clones alone and lacks a portion of them. Of some 150,000 clones listed, roughly three quarters are singletons. The data originate from a study of cytomegalovirus exposure and HLA in healthy donors. At the level of the study: Earlier results showed 120 million or so unique TCR beta sequences derived from about 179 million T cells.

Whole-study findings and limits: One variant, a missense change in DCLRE1C, was linked in a later analysis to TCR beta V- and J-gene trimming.

The chain couples TRBV5-4 to TRBJ2-7, with 10 bases matching TRBD1. This receptor was identified in a male donor in good health and CMV-seronegative. The source material was PBMCs. In DNA, the CDR3 is TGTGCCAGCAGCTTGGACGGGACAGGGGCAAGATCCTACGAGCAGTACTTC. Its protein product is CASSLDGTGARSYEQYF.